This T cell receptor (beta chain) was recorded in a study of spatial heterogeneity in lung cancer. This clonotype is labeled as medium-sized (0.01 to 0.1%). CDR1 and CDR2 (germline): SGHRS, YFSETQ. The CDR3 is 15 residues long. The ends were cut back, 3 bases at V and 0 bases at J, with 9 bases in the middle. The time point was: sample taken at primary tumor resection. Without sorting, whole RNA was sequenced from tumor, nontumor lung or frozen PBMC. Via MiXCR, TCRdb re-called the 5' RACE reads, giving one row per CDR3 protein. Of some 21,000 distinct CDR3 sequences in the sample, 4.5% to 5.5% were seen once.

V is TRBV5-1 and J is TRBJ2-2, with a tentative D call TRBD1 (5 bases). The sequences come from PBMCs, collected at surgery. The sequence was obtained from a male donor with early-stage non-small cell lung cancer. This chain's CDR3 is CASSSRAPNTGELFF. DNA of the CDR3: TGCGCCAGCAGCTCCAGGGCGCCGAACACCGGGGAGCTGTTTTTT.